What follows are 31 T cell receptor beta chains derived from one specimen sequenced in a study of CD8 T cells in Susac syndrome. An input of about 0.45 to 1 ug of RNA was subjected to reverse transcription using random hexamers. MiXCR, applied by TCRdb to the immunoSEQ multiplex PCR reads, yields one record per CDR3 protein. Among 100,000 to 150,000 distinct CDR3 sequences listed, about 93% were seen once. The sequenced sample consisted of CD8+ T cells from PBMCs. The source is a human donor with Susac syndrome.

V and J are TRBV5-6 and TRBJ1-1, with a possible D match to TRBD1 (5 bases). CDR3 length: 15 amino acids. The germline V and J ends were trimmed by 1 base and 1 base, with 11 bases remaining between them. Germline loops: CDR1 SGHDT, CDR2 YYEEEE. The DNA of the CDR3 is TGTGCCAGCAGCTTGTGGGGCGGACAGAACACTGAAGCTTTCTTT. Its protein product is CASSLWGGQNTEAFF.

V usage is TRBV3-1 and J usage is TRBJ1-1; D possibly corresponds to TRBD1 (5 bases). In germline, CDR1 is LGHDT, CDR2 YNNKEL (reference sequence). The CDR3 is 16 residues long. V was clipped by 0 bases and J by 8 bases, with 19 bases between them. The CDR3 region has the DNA TGTGCCAGCAGCCAAGAACTAAACCGGGACCTCAGAGAAGCTTTCTTT. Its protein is CASSQELNRDLREAFF.

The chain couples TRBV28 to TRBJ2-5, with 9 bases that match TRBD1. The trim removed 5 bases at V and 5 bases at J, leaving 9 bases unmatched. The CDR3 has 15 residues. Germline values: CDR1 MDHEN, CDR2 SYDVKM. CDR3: CASSPRTGDGETQYF. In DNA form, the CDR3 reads TGTGCCAGCAGTCCAAGGACAGGGGACGGGGAGACCCAGTACTTC.

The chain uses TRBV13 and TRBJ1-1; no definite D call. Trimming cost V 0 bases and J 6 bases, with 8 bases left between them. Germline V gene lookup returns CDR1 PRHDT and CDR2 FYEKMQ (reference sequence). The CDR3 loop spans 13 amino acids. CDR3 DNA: TGTGCCAGCAGCTTAGGGGGTTCGTCTGAAGCTTTCTTT. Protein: CASSLGGSSEAFF.

In nucleotides, the CDR3 is TGTGCCAGCAGCTGGGGACAGGGGGTAGGGGCTTTCTTT. Its translation is CASSWGQGVGAFF. The chain combines TRBV13 with TRBJ1-1, with 11 bases identical to TRBD1. Germline-derived CDR1 and CDR2 are PRHDT and FYEKMQ (reference sequence). V was clipped by 4 bases and J by 11 bases; unmatched bases: 6. The CDR3 sequence is 13 residues long.

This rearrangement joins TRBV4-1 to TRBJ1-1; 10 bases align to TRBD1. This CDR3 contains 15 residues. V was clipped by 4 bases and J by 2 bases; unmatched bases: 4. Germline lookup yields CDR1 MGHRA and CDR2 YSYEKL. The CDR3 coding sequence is TGCGCCAGCAGCCCCCGACAGGGGGCCAACACTGAAGCTTTCTTT. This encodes CASSPRQGANTEAFF.

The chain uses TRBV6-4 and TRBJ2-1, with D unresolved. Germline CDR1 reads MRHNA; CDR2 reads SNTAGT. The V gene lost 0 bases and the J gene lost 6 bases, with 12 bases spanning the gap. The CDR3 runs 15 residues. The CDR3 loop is CASSDSAVSSNEQFF. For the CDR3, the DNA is TGTGCCAGCAGTGACTCTGCGGTTTCGAGCAATGAGCAGTTCTTC.

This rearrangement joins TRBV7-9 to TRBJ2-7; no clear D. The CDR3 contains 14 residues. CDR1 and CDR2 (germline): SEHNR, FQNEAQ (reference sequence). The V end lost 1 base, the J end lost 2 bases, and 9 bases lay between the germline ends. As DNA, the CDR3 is TGTGCCAGCAGCTTAGACGAGGCGGCCTACGAGCAGTACTTC. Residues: CASSLDEAAYEQYF.

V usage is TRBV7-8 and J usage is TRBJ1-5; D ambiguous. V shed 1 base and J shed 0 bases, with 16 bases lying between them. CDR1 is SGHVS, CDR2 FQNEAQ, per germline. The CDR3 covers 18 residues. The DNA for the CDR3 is TGTGCCAGCAGCTTAGGAGTAGGGTGGACCTATAGCAATCAGCCCCAGCATTTT. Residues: CASSLGVGWTYSNQPQHF.

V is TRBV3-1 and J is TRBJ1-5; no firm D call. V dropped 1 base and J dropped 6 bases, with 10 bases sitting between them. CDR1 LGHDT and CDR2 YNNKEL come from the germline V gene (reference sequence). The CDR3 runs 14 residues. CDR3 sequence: CASSQVHGGQPQHF. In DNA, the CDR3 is TGTGCCAGCAGCCAAGTTCATGGCGGTCAGCCCCAGCATTTT.

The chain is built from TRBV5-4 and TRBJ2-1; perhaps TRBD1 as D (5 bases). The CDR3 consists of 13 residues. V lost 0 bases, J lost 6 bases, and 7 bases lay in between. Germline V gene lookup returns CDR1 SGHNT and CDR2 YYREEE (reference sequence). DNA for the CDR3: TGTGCCAGCAGCTTGGAGGACATCAATGAGCAGTTCTTC. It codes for CASSLEDINEQFF.

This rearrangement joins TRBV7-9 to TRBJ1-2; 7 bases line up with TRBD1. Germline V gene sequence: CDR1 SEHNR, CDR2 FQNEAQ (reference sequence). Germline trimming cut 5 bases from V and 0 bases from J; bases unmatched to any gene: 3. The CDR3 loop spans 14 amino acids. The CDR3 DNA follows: TGTGCCAGCAGCCGGACAGGAACTAACTATGGCTACACCTTC. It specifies CASSRTGTNYGYTF.

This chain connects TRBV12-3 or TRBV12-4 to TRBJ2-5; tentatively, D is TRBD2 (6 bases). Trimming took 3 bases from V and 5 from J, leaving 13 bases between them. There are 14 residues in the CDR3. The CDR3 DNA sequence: TGTGCCAGCAGTTTGGTAGCGGCGCGGGAGACCCAGTACTTC. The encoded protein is CASSLVAARETQYF.

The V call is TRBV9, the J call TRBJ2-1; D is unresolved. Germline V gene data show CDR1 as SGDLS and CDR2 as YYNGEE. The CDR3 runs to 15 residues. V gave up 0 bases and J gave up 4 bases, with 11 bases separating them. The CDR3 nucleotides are TGTGCCAGCAGCGTAGACGGCAGAACATACAATGAGCAGTTCTTC. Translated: CASSVDGRTYNEQFF.

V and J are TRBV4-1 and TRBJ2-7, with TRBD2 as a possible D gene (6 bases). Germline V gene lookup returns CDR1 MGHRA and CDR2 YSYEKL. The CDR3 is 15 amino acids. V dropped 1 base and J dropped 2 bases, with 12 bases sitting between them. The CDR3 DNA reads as TGCGCCAGCAGCCAAGTGGACGGGAGTACCTACGAGCAGTACTTC. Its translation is CASSQVDGSTYEQYF.

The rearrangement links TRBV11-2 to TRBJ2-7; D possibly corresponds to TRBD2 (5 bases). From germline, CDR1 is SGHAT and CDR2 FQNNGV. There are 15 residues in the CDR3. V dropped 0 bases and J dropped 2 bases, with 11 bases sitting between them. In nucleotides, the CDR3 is TGTGCCAGCAGCTTAGATCCTCGGGATCCCTACGAGCAGTACTTC. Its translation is CASSLDPRDPYEQYF.

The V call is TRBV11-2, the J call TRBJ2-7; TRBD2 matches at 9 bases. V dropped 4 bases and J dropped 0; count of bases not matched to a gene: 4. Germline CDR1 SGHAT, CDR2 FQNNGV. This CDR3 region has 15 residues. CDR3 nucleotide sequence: TGTGCCAGCAGCTACTTTAGCGGGAGCTCCTACGAGCAGTACTTC. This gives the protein CASSYFSGSSYEQYF.

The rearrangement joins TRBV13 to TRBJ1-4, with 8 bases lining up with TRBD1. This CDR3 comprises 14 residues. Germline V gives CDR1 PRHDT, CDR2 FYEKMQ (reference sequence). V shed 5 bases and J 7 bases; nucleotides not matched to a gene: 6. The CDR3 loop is CASSPGQGTEKLFF. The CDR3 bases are TGTGCCAGCAGCCCCGGACAGGGAACTGAAAAACTGTTTTTT.

The CDR3 loop is CAWSPLRDGYGYTF. The DNA for the CDR3 is TGTGCCTGGAGCCCGTTGAGGGACGGATATGGCTACACCTTC. The J gene is TRBJ1-2, the V gene TRBV30, with D possibly TRBD1 on 5 matching bases. V was cut by 3 bases and J by 5 bases, with 16 bases left in between. Germline V gene sequence: CDR1 GTSNPN, CDR2 SVGIG (reference sequence). The CDR3 totals 14 residues.

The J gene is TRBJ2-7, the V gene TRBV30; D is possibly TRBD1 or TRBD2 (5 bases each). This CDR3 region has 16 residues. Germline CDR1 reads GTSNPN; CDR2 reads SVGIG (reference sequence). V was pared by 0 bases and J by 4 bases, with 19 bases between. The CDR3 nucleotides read TGTGCCTGGAGTGTGCCCGGGACCCTACCCTCATACGAGCAGTACTTC. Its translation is CAWSVPGTLPSYEQYF.

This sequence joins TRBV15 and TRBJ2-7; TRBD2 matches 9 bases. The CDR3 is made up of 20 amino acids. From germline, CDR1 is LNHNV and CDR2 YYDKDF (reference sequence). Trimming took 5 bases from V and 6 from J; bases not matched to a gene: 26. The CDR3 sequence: CATSVLPGLARDGGYTEQYF. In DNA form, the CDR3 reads TGTGCCACCAGCGTGTTACCGGGACTAGCTAGAGACGGGGGCTACACCGAGCAGTACTTC.

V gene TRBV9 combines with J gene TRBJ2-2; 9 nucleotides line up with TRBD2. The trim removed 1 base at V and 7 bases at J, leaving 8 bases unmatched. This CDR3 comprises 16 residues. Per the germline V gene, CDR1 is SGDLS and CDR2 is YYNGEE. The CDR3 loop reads CASSVQRGVSIGELFF. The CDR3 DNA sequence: TGTGCCAGCAGCGTACAGCGGGGGGTATCGATCGGGGAGCTGTTTTTT. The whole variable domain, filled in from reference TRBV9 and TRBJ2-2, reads DSGVTQTPKHLITATGQRVTLRCSPRSGDLSVYWYQQSLDQGLQFLIQYYNGEERAKGNILERFSAQQFPDLHSELNLSSLELGDSALYFCASSVQRGVSIGELFFGEGSRLTVL.

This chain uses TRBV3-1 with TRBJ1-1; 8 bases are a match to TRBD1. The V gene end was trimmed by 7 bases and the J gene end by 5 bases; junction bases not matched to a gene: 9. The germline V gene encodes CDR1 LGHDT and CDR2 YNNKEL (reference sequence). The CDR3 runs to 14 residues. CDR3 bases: TGTGCCAGCACCTTCGGACAGGGAAATACTGAAGCTTTCTTT. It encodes CASTFGQGNTEAFF.

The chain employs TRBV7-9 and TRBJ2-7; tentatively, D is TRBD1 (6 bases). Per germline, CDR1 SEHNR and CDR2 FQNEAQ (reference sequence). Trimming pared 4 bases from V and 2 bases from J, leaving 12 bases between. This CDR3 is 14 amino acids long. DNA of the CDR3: TGTGCCAGCAGCTCCTGGACAGCGGCCTACGAGCAGTACTTC. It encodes CASSSWTAAYEQYF.

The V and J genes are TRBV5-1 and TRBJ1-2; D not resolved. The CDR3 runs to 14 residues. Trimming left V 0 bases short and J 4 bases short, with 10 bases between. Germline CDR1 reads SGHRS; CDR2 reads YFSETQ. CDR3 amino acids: CASSLGGFAYGYTF. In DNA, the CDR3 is TGCGCCAGCAGCTTGGGGGGATTCGCCTATGGCTACACCTTC.

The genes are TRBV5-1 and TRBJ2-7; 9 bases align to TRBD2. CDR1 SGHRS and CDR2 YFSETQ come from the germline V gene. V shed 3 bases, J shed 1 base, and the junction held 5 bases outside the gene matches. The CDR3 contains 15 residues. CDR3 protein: CASSSYSGSSYEQYF. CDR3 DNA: TGCGCCAGCAGCTCGTATAGCGGGAGTTCCTACGAGCAGTACTTC.

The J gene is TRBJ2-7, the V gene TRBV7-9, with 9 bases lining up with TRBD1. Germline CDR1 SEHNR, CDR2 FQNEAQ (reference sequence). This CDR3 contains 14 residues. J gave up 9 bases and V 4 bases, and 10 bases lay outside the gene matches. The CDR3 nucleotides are TGTGCCAGCAGCTGGACCACAGGGGGCGGACTGCAGTACTTC. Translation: CASSWTTGGGLQYF.

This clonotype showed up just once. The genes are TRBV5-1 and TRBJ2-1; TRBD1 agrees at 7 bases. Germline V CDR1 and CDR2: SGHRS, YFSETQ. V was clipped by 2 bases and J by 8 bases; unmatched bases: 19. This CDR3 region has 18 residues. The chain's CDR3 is CASSFRAIAGGGLDEQFF. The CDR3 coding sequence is TGCGCCAGCAGCTTTAGAGCGATCGCAGGGGGTGGGCTCGATGAGCAGTTCTTC.

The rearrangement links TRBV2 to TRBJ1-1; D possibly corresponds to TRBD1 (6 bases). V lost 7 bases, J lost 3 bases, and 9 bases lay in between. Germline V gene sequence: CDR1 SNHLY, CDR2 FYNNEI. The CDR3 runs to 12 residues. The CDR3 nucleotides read TGTGCCAGCAACGCAGGGGACACTGAAGCTTTCTTT. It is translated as CASNAGDTEAFF.

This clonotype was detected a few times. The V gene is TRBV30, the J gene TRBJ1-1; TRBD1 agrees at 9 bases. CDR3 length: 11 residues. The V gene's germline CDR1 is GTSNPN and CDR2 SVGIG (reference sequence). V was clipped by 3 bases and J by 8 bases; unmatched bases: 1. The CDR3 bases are TGTGCCTGGAGGGGGACAGGGGAAGCTTTCTTT. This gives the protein CAWRGTGEAFF.

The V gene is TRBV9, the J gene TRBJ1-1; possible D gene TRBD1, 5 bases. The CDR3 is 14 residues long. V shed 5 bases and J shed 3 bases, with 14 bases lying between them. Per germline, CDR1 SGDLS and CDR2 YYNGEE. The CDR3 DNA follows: TGTGCCAGCAGTCCTGACAGAACTTACACTGAAGCTTTCTTT. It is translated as CASSPDRTYTEAFF.